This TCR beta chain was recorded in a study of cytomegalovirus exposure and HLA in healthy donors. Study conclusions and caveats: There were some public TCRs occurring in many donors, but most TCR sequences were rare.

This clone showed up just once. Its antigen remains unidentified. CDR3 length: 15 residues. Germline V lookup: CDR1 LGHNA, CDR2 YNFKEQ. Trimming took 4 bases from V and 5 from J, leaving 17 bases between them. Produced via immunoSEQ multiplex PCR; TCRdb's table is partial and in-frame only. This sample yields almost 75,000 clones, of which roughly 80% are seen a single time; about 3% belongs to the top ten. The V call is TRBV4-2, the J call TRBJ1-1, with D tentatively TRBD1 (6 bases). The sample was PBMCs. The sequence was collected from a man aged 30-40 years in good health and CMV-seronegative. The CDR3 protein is CASSPETGSNTEAFF. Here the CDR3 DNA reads TGTGCCAGCAGCCCAGAGACAGGCTCCAATACTGAAGCTTTCTTT.